Detailed here is one T cell receptor beta chain. The entry originates in a study of blood T cell repertoires in COVID-19. On the study more broadly: T cells, B-cell-depleted T cells, or PBMCs supplied cDNA or gDNA.

Assay used: immunoSEQ multiplex PCR; TCRdb lists only in-frame clones, some missing. The table records roughly 150,000 clones, 75% to 90% of them present only once. The CDR3 contains 14 residues. Germline CDR1 reads LGHDT; CDR2 reads YNNKEL (reference sequence). Trimming removed 0 bases at V and 2 bases at J, with 7 bases between. Cohorts were determined from participant-reported clinical history. Recovered status in Cohort 3 required two negative PCRs, clearance, or symptom resolution. The chain links TRBV3-1 (or the pseudogene TRBV3-2) to TRBJ1-2, with no clear D. Sample: PBMCs or T cells enriched from blood (not recorded which). The TCR was taken from a man aged 50-59 years who had recovered from COVID-19. CDR3 in amino acids: CASSQEAGNYGYTF. CDR3 DNA: TGTGCCAGCAGCCAAGAGGCGGGGAACTATGGCTACACCTTC.